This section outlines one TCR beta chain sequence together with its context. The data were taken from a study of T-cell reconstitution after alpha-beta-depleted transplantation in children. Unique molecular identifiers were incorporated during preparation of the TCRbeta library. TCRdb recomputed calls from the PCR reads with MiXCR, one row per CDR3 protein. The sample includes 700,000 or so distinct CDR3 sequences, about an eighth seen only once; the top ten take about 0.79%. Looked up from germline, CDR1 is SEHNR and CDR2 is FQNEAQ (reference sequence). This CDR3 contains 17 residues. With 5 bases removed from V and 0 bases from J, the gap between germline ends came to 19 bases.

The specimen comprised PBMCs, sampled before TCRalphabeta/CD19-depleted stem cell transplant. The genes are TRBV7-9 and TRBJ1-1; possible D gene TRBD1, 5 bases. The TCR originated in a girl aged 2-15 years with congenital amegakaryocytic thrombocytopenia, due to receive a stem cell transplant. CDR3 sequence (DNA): TGTGCCAGCAGCCCCCTTGGCAGGGCGGGGGTGAACACTGAAGCTTTCTTT. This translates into CASSPLGRAGVNTEAFF.